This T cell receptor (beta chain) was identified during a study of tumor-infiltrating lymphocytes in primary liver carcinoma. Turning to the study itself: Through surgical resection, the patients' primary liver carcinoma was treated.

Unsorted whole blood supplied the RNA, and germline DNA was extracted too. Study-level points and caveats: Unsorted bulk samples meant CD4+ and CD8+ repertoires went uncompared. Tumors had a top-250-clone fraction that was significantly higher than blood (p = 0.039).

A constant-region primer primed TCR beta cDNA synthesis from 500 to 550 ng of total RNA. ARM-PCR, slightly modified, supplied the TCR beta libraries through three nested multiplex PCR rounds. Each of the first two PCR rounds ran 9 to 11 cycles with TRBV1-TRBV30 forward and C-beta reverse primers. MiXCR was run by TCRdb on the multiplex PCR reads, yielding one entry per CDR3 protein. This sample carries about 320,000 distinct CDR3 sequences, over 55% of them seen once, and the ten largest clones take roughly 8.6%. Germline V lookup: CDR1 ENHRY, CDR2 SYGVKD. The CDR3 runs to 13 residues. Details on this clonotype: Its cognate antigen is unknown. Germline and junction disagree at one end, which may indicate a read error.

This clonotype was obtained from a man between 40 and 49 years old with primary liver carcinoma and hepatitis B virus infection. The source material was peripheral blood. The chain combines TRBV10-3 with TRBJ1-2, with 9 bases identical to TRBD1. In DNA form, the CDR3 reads TGTGCCATCAGGGGACAGGGAATCTATGGCTACGCCTTC. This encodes CAIRGQGIYGYAF.